The 18 T cell receptor beta chains below come from one sample, sequenced in a study of monozygotic twins with inflammatory bowel disease. TCRdb reprocessed the 5' RACE reads; each CDR3 protein has one entry and no DNA is given. There are roughly 100,000 distinct CDR3 sequences in the sample, with under 2.5% held by the top ten. Sequenced sample: blood. These receptors were obtained from a human donor with ulcerative colitis or Crohn's disease, or a healthy co-twin of an affected twin (not recorded which).

The CDR3 sequence: CASSLGTGGMYEQYF. This rearrangement joins TRBV7-2 to TRBJ2-7; with no DNA, the TCRdb D assignment of TRBD1 cannot be verified. This CDR3 region has 15 residues. The germline V gene encodes CDR1 SGHTA and CDR2 FQGNSA.

V is TRBV5-4 and J is TRBJ2-7; without DNA, the TCRdb call of TRBD1 cannot be checked. CDR3 size: 13 residues. Germline CDR1 reads SGHNT; CDR2 reads YYREEE (reference sequence). The chain's CDR3 is CASSPGAYYEQYF. The full variable domain, rest sourced from reference TRBV5-4 and TRBJ2-7, is ETGVTQSPTHLIKTRGQQVTLRCSSQSGHNTVSWYQQALGQGPQFIFQYYREEENGRGNFPPRFSGLQFPNYSSELNVNALELDDSALYLCASSPGAYYEQYFGPGTRLTVT.

The rearrangement links TRBV7-9 to TRBJ2-1; as DNA is missing, the TRBD2 call by TCRdb cannot be tested. From germline, CDR1 is SEHNR and CDR2 FQNEAQ (reference sequence). The length of the CDR3 is 16 residues. CDR3: CASSSLAGGESNEQFF.

CDR3 residues: CASSQGTGGDQYF. The genes are TRBV4-3 and TRBJ2-5; TCRdb reports TRBD1, a call that lacks DNA to check it against. Germline V gene sequence: CDR1 LGHNA, CDR2 YSLEER. CDR3 length equals 13 residues.

The rearrangement links TRBV12-3 or TRBV12-4 to TRBJ1-6; TCRdb names TRBD1, which stays unverified in the absence of DNA. This CDR3 has 14 amino acids. CDR3: CASGDSRYNSPLHF.

The chain recombines TRBV7-9 with TRBJ2-7. The CDR3 has 15 residues. Germline CDR1 and CDR2: SEHNR and FQNEAQ (reference sequence). This chain's CDR3 is CASSLKWRTPYEQYF.

The V gene is TRBV3-1, the J gene TRBJ2-1. Germline CDR1 is LGHDT and CDR2 is YNNKEL (reference sequence). The CDR3 is 14 amino acids. This CDR3 is CASSQGVIYNEQFF.

The chain uses TRBV20-1 and TRBJ2-6. This CDR3 region has 17 residues. Germline CDR1 reads DFQATT; CDR2 reads SNEGSKA (reference sequence). The CDR3 here is CSAREIGRSSGANVLTF.

The chain has TRBV6-5 and TRBJ2-1. CDR3 length: 16 residues. Germline V gene data show CDR1 as MNHEY and CDR2 as SVGAGI. Here the CDR3 reads CASSYSLGGPYNEQFF.

The rearrangement uses TRBV11-1 and TRBJ2-2; TCRdb designates TRBD1, a call that cannot be tested without DNA. Germline V gene sequence: CDR1 SGHAT, CDR2 FQDESV (reference sequence). The CDR3 is 18 residues long. CDR3 sequence: CASSLASWGLPNTGELFF. Full variable domain (rest looked up from reference TRBV11-1 and TRBJ2-2): EAEVAQSPRYKITEKSQAVAFWCDPISGHATLYWYRQILGQGPELLVQFQDESVVDDSQLPKDRFSAERLKGVDSTLKIQPAELGDSAMYLCASSLASWGLPNTGELFFGEGSRLTVL.

This chain uses TRBV18 with TRBJ1-1; TCRdb's D gene call, TRBD1, goes unchecked for lack of DNA. CDR1 and CDR2 (germline): KGHSH, LQKENI. The CDR3 spans 13 residues. The CDR3 here is CASSGTENTEAFF.

The chain is built from TRBV10-3 and TRBJ2-7; TCRdb gives TRBD1 as the D gene, but with no DNA this cannot be confirmed. The CDR3 extends over 15 amino acids. Germline V lookup: CDR1 ENHRY, CDR2 SYGVKD. CDR3 region: CAISNPGYSGYEQYF.

The CDR3 sequence is CAWSYPGGGMNTEAFF. The V and J genes are TRBV30 and TRBJ1-1; TCRdb's assignment of TRBD1 cannot be checked, as there is no DNA. Germline assignment: CDR1 GTSNPN and CDR2 SVGIG (reference sequence). The CDR3 has 16 residues.

This chain connects TRBV9 to TRBJ2-7; TCRdb lists TRBD1, though no DNA is available to test this call. The CDR3 consists of 16 residues. Germline assignment: CDR1 SGDLS and CDR2 YYNGEE. CDR3 sequence: CASSVAITGTAYEQYF.

The V and J genes are TRBV24-1 and TRBJ2-5; TCRdb selects TRBD1, and the lack of DNA leaves this call unchecked. The CDR3 is made up of 13 amino acids. Germline CDR1 KGHDR, CDR2 SFDVKD. The CDR3 loop is CATSDPGRGTQYF.

V and J are TRBV12-3 or TRBV12-4 and TRBJ2-1; TCRdb calls TRBD1, which cannot be checked without DNA. The CDR3 length is 13 residues. The CDR3 here is CASSRLERDEQFF.

V and J are TRBV6-2 or TRBV6-3 and TRBJ1-5; TCRdb outputs TRBD1, but without DNA this stays unchecked. CDR1 MNHEY and CDR2 SVGEGT come from the germline V gene. CDR3 length: 16 residues. The CDR3 protein is CASRHNPGFPNQPQHF.

The V gene is TRBV20-1, the J gene TRBJ1-2; TCRdb's D gene call, TRBD1, goes unchecked for lack of DNA. The CDR3 loop spans 12 amino acids. From germline, CDR1 is DFQATT and CDR2 SNEGSKA (reference sequence). This CDR3 reads CSARIQGDGYTF.